Below, 30 T cell receptor beta chains from the same sample are listed, as sequenced in a study of blood T cell repertoires in COVID-19. TCRdb's table, derived via immunoSEQ multiplex PCR, lists solely in-frame clones and lacks some. The table lists fewer than 300,000 clones, around four fifths of them singletons, with approximately 6% in the top ten. The sample consisted of peripheral blood. The source of these receptors is a man at least 80 years old with acute or convalescent COVID-19.

V usage is TRBV29-1 and J usage is TRBJ2-3; the D is unclear. V lost 2 bases to trimming and J lost 2 bases, with 8 bases between them. Germline CDR1 is SQVTM and CDR2 is ANQGSEA. This CDR3 comprises 13 residues. CDR3 protein: CSVERSHTDTQYF. The CDR3 DNA reads as TGCAGCGTTGAAAGGAGTCACACAGATACGCAGTATTTT.

The chain employs TRBV28 and TRBJ2-2, with 10 bases that match TRBD2. Germline lookup yields CDR1 MDHEN and CDR2 SYDVKM. The CDR3 is 16 residues long. Unmatched junction bases numbered 8, after V lost 8 bases and J lost 2 bases. The CDR3 spells CASLGAGGHNTGELFF. DNA of the CDR3: TGTGCCAGCTTGGGAGCGGGGGGGCACAACACCGGGGAGCTGTTTTTT.

The chain employs TRBV4-1 and TRBJ1-4, with 7 bases that match TRBD1. The CDR3 covers 16 residues. Germline CDR1 is MGHRA and CDR2 is YSYEKL. V dropped 6 bases and J dropped 0; count of bases not matched to a gene: 7. CDR3 region: CASSRQGRSTNEKLFF. The CDR3 DNA is TGCGCCAGCAGTCGACAGGGAAGGTCAACTAATGAAAAACTGTTTTTT.

The sample holds a few counts of this clone. The chain is built from TRBV7-2 and TRBJ2-7; D gene unclear. Deletions cut 3 bases from V and 2 bases from J, with 8 bases between. Germline CDR1 is SGHTA and CDR2 is FQGNSA. The CDR3 totals 13 residues. The CDR3 region has the DNA TGTGCCAGCAGCTTGCAGGCCACCTACGAGCAGTACTTC. Residues: CASSLQATYEQYF.

This chain links TRBV2 with TRBJ1-2, with a weak D call TRBD1 (6 bases). Germline V CDR1 and CDR2: SNHLY, FYNNEI. This CDR3 has 12 amino acids. The V and J ends lost 6 bases and 6 bases respectively, with 11 bases between them. The CDR3 loop is CASRQGGDGYTF. CDR3 in DNA: TGTGCCAGCAGACAGGGTGGGGATGGCTACACCTTC.

The V and J genes are TRBV7-7 and TRBJ2-5; 7 nucleotides agree with TRBD1. Trimming removed 4 bases from V and 2 bases from J; junction bases left unmatched: 4. The CDR3 spans 14 residues. Germline CDR1 is SSHAT and CDR2 is FNYEAQ (reference sequence). The CDR3 is CASSSTGQQETQYF. The DNA for the CDR3 is TGTGCCAGCAGCTCTACGGGACAGCAAGAGACCCAGTACTTC.

The chain employs TRBV28 and TRBJ1-5; D remains unclear. This CDR3 is built from 13 residues. Germline V gene data show CDR1 as MDHEN and CDR2 as SYDVKM. V lost 4 bases, J lost 8 bases, and 12 bases lay in between. The CDR3 here is CASSWIGEEPQHF. CDR3 nucleotide sequence: TGTGCCAGCAGTTGGATCGGGGAGGAGCCCCAGCATTTT.

This clone was observed once. CDR3 residues: CASSPRIDVNTEAFF. CDR3 bases: TGCGCCAGCAGCCCGCGGATTGACGTGAACACTGAAGCTTTCTTT. The chain uses TRBV5-1 and TRBJ1-1; no definite D call. Trimming cost V 4 bases and J 0 bases, with 13 bases left between them. Germline V CDR1 and CDR2: SGHRS, YFSETQ. CDR3 length equals 15 residues.

V and J are TRBV28 and TRBJ2-3, with a weak D call TRBD1 (6 bases). The germline CDR1 and CDR2 sequences are MDHEN and SYDVKM. The CDR3 has 15 residues. The V gene lost 7 bases and the J gene lost 0 bases, with 14 bases spanning the gap. CDR3 sequence reads: CASNRDSPSTDTQYF. DNA for the CDR3: TGTGCCAGCAACAGGGATTCTCCGAGCACAGATACGCAGTATTTT.

Only one count was recorded for this clone. The chain combines TRBV3-1 (or the pseudogene TRBV3-2) with TRBJ2-5; the D is unclear. V dropped 1 base and J dropped 2 bases, with 20 bases sitting between them. Germline loops: CDR1 LGHDT, CDR2 YNNKEL (reference sequence). This CDR3 has 18 amino acids. CDR3 bases: TGTGCCAGCAGCCAAGTTCCCGGTTCGGCTCTAGTACAAGAGACCCAGTACTTC. Translated, it gives CASSQVPGSALVQETQYF.

The chain couples TRBV9 to TRBJ1-5, with D possibly being TRBD1 (5 bases). The CDR3 extends over 16 amino acids. Germline V gives CDR1 SGDLS, CDR2 YYNGEE. With 5 bases removed from V and 0 bases from J, the gap between germline ends came to 15 bases. The CDR3 DNA follows: TGTGCCAGCAGGCTACAGCGACAGCATAGCAATCAGCCCCAGCATTTT. It encodes CASRLQRQHSNQPQHF.

The chain employs TRBV5-6 and TRBJ1-1; tentatively, D is TRBD1 (6 bases). Germline CDR1 SGHDT, CDR2 YYEEEE. Trimming pared 0 bases from V and 0 bases from J, leaving 6 bases between. The CDR3 is 14 amino acids. The CDR3 protein is CASSLGTVNTEAFF. In nucleotides, the CDR3 is TGTGCCAGCAGCTTGGGGACAGTGAACACTGAAGCTTTCTTT.

The V and J genes are TRBV28 and TRBJ2-2; the D gene is possibly TRBD2 (5 bases). CDR1 is MDHEN and CDR2 is SYDVKM in the germline V gene. Trimming removed 4 bases from V and 7 bases from J, with 13 bases in between. The CDR3 sequence is 14 residues long. The CDR3 spells CASSSQGRGGELFF. DNA for the CDR3: TGTGCCAGCAGTTCACAAGGACGGGGCGGGGAGCTGTTTTTT.

The CDR3: CASSQEGTGGGNTIYF. CDR3 coding DNA: TGTGCCAGCAGCCAAGAAGGTACAGGGGGCGGAAACACCATATATTTT. J is TRBJ1-3 and V is TRBV4-2; 9 bases line up with TRBD1. Per the germline V gene, CDR1 is LGHNA and CDR2 is YNFKEQ. This CDR3 is 16 amino acids long. The trim removed 0 bases at V and 4 bases at J, leaving 4 bases unmatched.

The chain combines TRBV28 with TRBJ2-1; D ambiguous. From germline, CDR1 is MDHEN and CDR2 SYDVKM. This CDR3 has 14 amino acids. V lost 6 bases and J lost 5, with 14 bases in between. The CDR3 region has the DNA TGTGCCAGCAGAAACACACGGGTACACAATGAGCAGTTCTTC. Translation gives CASRNTRVHNEQFF.

The chain carries TRBV6-1 and TRBJ1-1; tentative D call: TRBD1 (6 bases). The V gene lost 2 bases and the J gene lost 10 bases, with 17 bases spanning the gap. The CDR3 loop spans 14 amino acids. Germline CDR1 MNHNS, CDR2 SASEGT. The CDR3 here is CASSETYRAEGAFF. The CDR3 nucleotides read TGTGCCAGCAGTGAAACCTACAGGGCTGAGGGAGCTTTCTTT.

The V gene is TRBV6-5, the J gene TRBJ2-3; D remains unclear. Germline-derived CDR1 and CDR2 are MNHEY and SVGAGI. Trimming removed 6 bases at V and 2 bases at J, with 6 bases between. The CDR3 is made up of 12 amino acids. The CDR3 bases are TGTGCCAGCAGAGCGTCCACAGATACGCAGTATTTT. It yields the protein CASRASTDTQYF.

The chain is built from TRBV9 and TRBJ1-2; D perhaps matches TRBD1 (5 bases). This CDR3 spans 15 amino acids. V lost 6 bases to trimming and J lost 3 bases, with 18 bases between them. CDR1 and CDR2 from the germline V gene are SGDLS and YYNGEE. CDR3 bases: TGTGCCAGCAACCCGGGGGGAGGGTCATACTATGGCTACACCTTC. Translation: CASNPGGGSYYGYTF.

CDR3 sequence reads: CASSSGLAGTLTDTQYF. In DNA form, the CDR3 reads TGCGCCAGCAGCTCAGGACTAGCGGGGACCCTCACAGATACGCAGTATTTT. The chain recombines TRBV5-1 with TRBJ2-3; 12 positions match TRBD2. Germline trimming cut 3 bases from V and 2 bases from J; bases unmatched to any gene: 7. Germline V gene data show CDR1 as SGHRS and CDR2 as YFSETQ. The CDR3 totals 17 residues.

This chain joins TRBV3-1 (or the pseudogene TRBV3-2) and TRBJ2-6, with D possibly being TRBD2 (6 bases). The CDR3 sequence is 17 residues long. V dropped 4 bases and J dropped 0 bases, with 13 bases sitting between them. CDR1 and CDR2 (germline): LGHDT, YNNKEL (reference sequence). DNA of the CDR3: TGTGCCAGCAGCCCCCTTAGGAGGGTCTCTGGGGCCAACGTCCTGACTTTC. Residues: CASSPLRRVSGANVLTF.

The chain couples TRBV15 to TRBJ1-1; D may be TRBD1 (5 bases). Between the trimmed V and J ends, which lost 6 bases and 4 bases, there was a span of 12 bases. Germline CDR1 LNHNV, CDR2 YYDKDF (reference sequence). This CDR3 contains 13 residues. The DNA of the CDR3 is TGTGCCACCAGAAGGGCAGGGCCCACTGAAGCTTTCTTT. It codes for CATRRAGPTEAFF.

The chain uses TRBV12-5 and TRBJ2-3, with D uncertain. The ends were cut back, 3 bases at V and 0 bases at J, with 4 bases in the middle. The length of the CDR3 is 13 residues. From germline, CDR1 is LGHNT and CDR2 FRNRAP. This CDR3 reads CASGFSSTDTQYF. Written as DNA, the CDR3 is TGTGCTAGTGGTTTTTCTAGCACAGATACGCAGTATTTT.

CDR3 DNA: TGTGCCAGCAGGGGATTAGGGACAGGACAAGAGACCCAGTACTTC. Its protein is CASRGLGTGQETQYF. The rearrangement joins TRBV6-5 to TRBJ2-5; 8 bases align to TRBD1. CDR1 and CDR2 (germline): MNHEY, SVGAGI. This CDR3 has 15 amino acids. V trimming: 6 bases; J trimming: 2 bases; junction bases outside the gene matches: 8.

The V call is TRBV19, the J call TRBJ2-3; weak D call: TRBD1 (5 bases). The CDR3 consists of 13 residues. Per the germline V gene, CDR1 is LNHDA and CDR2 is SQIVND (reference sequence). The V gene lost 7 bases and the J gene lost 3 bases, with 11 bases spanning the gap. CDR3 region: CASNPTGTDTQYF. For the CDR3, the DNA is TGTGCCAGTAACCCAACAGGAACAGATACGCAGTATTTT. Filled out from reference TRBV19 and TRBJ2-3, the complete variable domain reads DGGITQSPKYLFRKEGQNVTLSCEQNLNHDAMYWYRQDPGQGLRLIYYSQIVNDFQKGDIAEGYSVSREKKESFPLTVTSAQKNPTAFYLCASNPTGTDTQYFGPGTRLTVL.

This CDR3 reads CASRGLLNTEAFF. The DNA for the CDR3 is TGTGCCAGCAGGGGGCTGTTGAACACTGAAGCTTTCTTT. This chain joins TRBV12-3 or TRBV12-4 and TRBJ1-1; TRBD1 might be the D (5 bases). Trimming left V 6 bases short and J 0 bases short, with 8 bases between. The CDR3 contains 13 residues.

The chain joins TRBV5-1 to TRBJ2-2; D might be TRBD2 (5 bases). In germline, CDR1 is SGHRS, CDR2 YFSETQ. The CDR3 extends over 16 amino acids. The ends were cut back, 0 bases at V and 1 base at J, with 10 bases in the middle. As DNA, the CDR3 is TGCGCCAGCAGCTTGGTGGTGAGCGGGAACACCGGGGAGCTGTTTTTT. The encoded protein is CASSLVVSGNTGELFF.

The chain is built from TRBV7-6 and TRBJ2-7; weak D call: TRBD1 (6 bases). Germline values: CDR1 SGHVS, CDR2 FNYEAQ. This CDR3 is 15 amino acids long. Trimming took 1 base from V and 3 from J, leaving 13 bases between them. This CDR3 is CASSLEGQAGYEQYF. Written as DNA, the CDR3 is TGTGCCAGCAGCTTAGAGGGACAAGCAGGCTACGAGCAGTACTTC.

The chain recombines TRBV6-5 with TRBJ2-5, with D possibly TRBD1 on 6 matching bases. The germline V and J ends were trimmed by 7 bases and 5 bases, with 17 bases remaining between them. The CDR3 has 14 amino acids. Germline V gene data show CDR1 as MNHEY and CDR2 as SVGAGI. The DNA of the CDR3 is TGTGCCAGCAACCTACAGGGATTGGTTGAGACCCAGTACTTC. It is translated as CASNLQGLVETQYF.

This CDR3 is CASSLAPRSRSYNEQFF. The CDR3 bases are TGTGCCAGCAGCTTAGCTCCGCGGAGCCGCTCCTACAATGAGCAGTTCTTC. The gene calls are TRBV7-8 and TRBJ2-1; D is unclear. The CDR3 sequence is 17 residues long. Germline values: CDR1 SGHVS, CDR2 FQNEAQ. The germline V and J ends were trimmed by 0 bases and 0 bases, with 12 bases remaining between them.

The genes are TRBV19 and TRBJ2-1; 7 bases are shared with TRBD1. CDR1 LNHDA and CDR2 SQIVND come from the germline V gene (reference sequence). CDR3 size: 16 residues. The V segment lost 9 bases and the J segment 0 bases; nucleotides outside the gene matches: 11. CDR3 loop: CASRTGTANSYNEQFF. CDR3 DNA sequence: TGTGCCAGCCGGACCGGGACAGCGAACTCCTACAATGAGCAGTTCTTC.